This T cell receptor beta chain was recorded in a study of patients and donors after allogeneic stem cell transplantation. From germline, CDR1 is SGHDN and CDR2 FVKESK. This CDR3 is 15 amino acids long. J lost 10 bases, V lost 3 bases, and 12 bases had no gene match. TCRdb analysed the RT-PCR reads with MiXCR anew, one entry per CDR3 protein. The table includes 410,000 or so distinct CDR3 sequences, roughly 17% detected once. This TCR was sampled from a human donor who was either an allogeneic HSCT recipient or a stem cell or donor lymphocyte infusion donor (not recorded which). It is not recorded whose cells these are; they may come from a transplant donor. What was sequenced was blood, either unsorted or a sorted T cell fraction (not recorded which). This chain links TRBV14 with TRBJ1-1, with TRBD1 identical over 9 bases. CDR3 loop: CASSHLAGTGSGAFF. The CDR3 DNA reads TGTGCCAGCAGCCACCTAGCCGGGACAGGGTCGGGAGCTTTCTTT.